The 29 T cell receptor beta chains given below trace back to one sample, sequenced in a study of T cells after posttransplantation cyclophosphamide. Cyclophosphamide on days +3 and +4 followed busulfan-fludarabine conditioning and a marrow graft. Generated by immunoSEQ multiplex PCR, the TCRdb table keeps only in-frame clones and is missing some. Here the sample spans about 6,800 clones, roughly nine tenths being singletons. The starting material was CD8+ T cells sorted from blood, obtained after allogeneic stem cell transplant with posttransplant cyclophosphamide. Source of these receptors: a male patient between 60 and 69 years old who received an allogeneic stem cell transplant from a related donor and was CMV-positive. Some T cells may have come from the graft donor.

The rearrangement joins TRBV28 to TRBJ1-2; 9 bases line up with TRBD1. The trim removed 2 bases at V and 8 bases at J, leaving 6 bases unmatched. The CDR3 runs 14 residues. Germline CDR1 reads MDHEN; CDR2 reads SYDVKM. CDR3 in DNA: TGTGCCAGCAGTTTACAGGACAGGGGAAAGGGCTACACCTTC. It codes for CASSLQDRGKGYTF.

The chain uses TRBV10-3 and TRBJ1-2; TRBD1 matches 9 bases. CDR3 length equals 16 residues. Germline trimming cut 1 base from V and 4 bases from J; bases unmatched to any gene: 7. From germline, CDR1 is ENHRY and CDR2 SYGVKD. CDR3 protein: CAISELGTGYRYGYTF. CDR3 coding DNA: TGTGCCATCAGTGAGTTGGGGACAGGGTACCGCTATGGCTACACCTTC.

The chain is built from TRBV6-6 and TRBJ1-5; D ambiguous. V gave up 5 bases and J gave up 0 bases, with 11 bases separating them. Germline CDR1 is MNHNY and CDR2 is SVGAGI (reference sequence). The CDR3 is 15 residues long. CDR3: CASSHPTASNQPQHF. CDR3 bases: TGTGCCAGCAGTCACCCTACAGCTAGCAATCAGCCCCAGCATTTT.

This sequence joins TRBV4-3 and TRBJ2-7; 9 nucleotides align to TRBD2. CDR1 is LGHNA, CDR2 YSLEER, per germline. Losses at the gene ends were 5 bases for V and 1 base for J; bases not matched to a gene: 3. There are 14 residues in the CDR3. The CDR3 sequence is CASSKGLASYEQYF. The DNA for the CDR3 is TGCGCCAGCAGCAAGGGACTAGCATCCTACGAGCAGTACTTC.

The chain recombines TRBV6-5 with TRBJ1-2; 8 positions agree with TRBD1. Germline trimming cut 2 bases from V and 5 bases from J; bases unmatched to any gene: 4. Looked up from germline, CDR1 is MNHEY and CDR2 is SVGAGI. This CDR3 comprises 14 residues. In nucleotides, the CDR3 is TGTGCCAGCAGTTACGGGACAGGTTTTTATGGCTACACCTTC. Translated: CASSYGTGFYGYTF.

The chain uses TRBV6-5 and TRBJ1-1, with 8 bases aligning to TRBD1. Unmatched junction bases numbered 7, after V lost 6 bases and J lost 4 bases. This CDR3 comprises 14 residues. CDR1 is MNHEY, CDR2 SVGAGI, per germline. The CDR3 DNA sequence: TGTGCCAGCAGACTACAGGGGGGTCCCACTGAAGCTTTCTTT. Residues: CASRLQGGPTEAFF.

V gene TRBV7-8 combines with J gene TRBJ1-1; 7 bases align to TRBD1. The V gene end was trimmed by 1 base and the J gene end by 1 base; junction bases not matched to a gene: 3. The CDR3 totals 15 residues. Looked up from germline, CDR1 is SGHVS and CDR2 is FQNEAQ. The CDR3 loop is CASSLVPGGNTEAFF. The CDR3 nucleotides read TGTGCCAGCAGCTTAGTACCAGGGGGGAACACTGAAGCTTTCTTT. Combining the CDR3 with reference TRBV7-8 and TRBJ1-1 gives the whole variable domain GAGVSQSPRYKVAKRGQDVALRCDPISGHVSLFWYQQALGQGPEFLTYFQNEAQLDKSGLPSDRFFAERPEGSVSTLKIQRTQQEDSAVYLCASSLVPGGNTEAFFGQGTRLTVV.

V usage is TRBV15 and J usage is TRBJ2-5; 9 nucleotides agree with TRBD2. Germline values: CDR1 LNHNV, CDR2 YYDKDF (reference sequence). The CDR3 is 17 residues long. Germline trimming cut 3 bases from V and 1 base from J; bases unmatched to any gene: 9. In DNA form, the CDR3 reads TGTGCCACCAGCAGTGCGGCGGGGGGGGCGAGCCAAGAGACCCAGTACTTC. The encoded protein is CATSSAAGGASQETQYF.

This clone was detected only once. The genes are TRBV6-6 and TRBJ1-4, with 10 bases identical to TRBD1. CDR1 and CDR2 from the germline V gene are MNHNY and SVGAGI (reference sequence). CDR3 length: 14 residues. J was trimmed by 5 bases and V by 6 bases; bases with no gene match: 3. The CDR3 region is CASRPGQGNEKLFF. The CDR3 DNA reads as TGTGCCAGCAGACCGGGACAGGGGAATGAAAAACTGTTTTTT.

The chain has TRBV25-1 and TRBJ1-2, with D hard to call. The germline gives CDR1 MGHDK, CDR2 SYGVNS. This CDR3 is built from 12 residues. Trimming shortened V by 4 bases and J by 2 bases, and 5 bases separated the two germline ends. CDR3: CASSVANYGYTF. DNA of the CDR3: TGTGCCAGCAGTGTGGCAAACTATGGCTACACCTTC.

This chain joins TRBV7-8 and TRBJ2-3; perhaps TRBD2 as D (5 bases). Germline loops: CDR1 SGHVS, CDR2 FQNEAQ. The CDR3 runs 15 residues. V lost 5 bases and J 0 bases, leaving 12 bases between the germline ends. The CDR3 spells CASSQTLASTDTQYF. As DNA, the CDR3 is TGTGCCAGCAGCCAAACGCTAGCTAGCACAGATACGCAGTATTTT.

The chain has TRBV5-6 and TRBJ2-1; D gene ambiguous. This CDR3 is 15 amino acids long. Germline V CDR1 and CDR2: SGHDT, YYEEEE. V was cut by 0 bases and J by 2 bases, with 9 bases left in between. CDR3 bases: TGTGCCAGCAGCTTGGACCGAGGCCCCTACAATGAGCAGTTCTTC. Protein: CASSLDRGPYNEQFF.

The count of this clone is one. The V call is TRBV14, the J call TRBJ2-1; TRBD1 matches 7 bases. This CDR3 comprises 14 residues. V was pared by 2 bases and J by 5 bases, with 3 bases of the junction left unmatched. Germline V gives CDR1 SGHDN, CDR2 FVKESK. The CDR3 sequence: CASSQRTGHNEQFF. CDR3 DNA sequence: TGTGCCAGCAGCCAACGGACAGGTCACAATGAGCAGTTCTTC. The whole variable domain, filled in from reference TRBV14 and TRBJ2-1, reads EAGVTQFPSHSVIEKGQTVTLRCDPISGHDNLYWYRRVMGKEIKFLLHFVKESKQDESGMPNNRFLAERTGGTYSTLKVQPAELEDSGVYFCASSQRTGHNEQFFGPGTRLTVL.

This chain connects TRBV10-3 to TRBJ2-7; TRBD1 agrees at 7 bases. Trimming took 6 bases from V and 3 from J; bases not matched to a gene: 11. The CDR3 loop spans 15 amino acids. Germline values: CDR1 ENHRY, CDR2 SYGVKD. This chain's CDR3 is CAISYRGQRDYEQYF. The CDR3 DNA is TGTGCCATCAGCTACCGGGGACAGAGGGACTACGAGCAGTACTTC.

The CDR3 region is CASSQDDRAGYTF. DNA for the CDR3: TGTGCCAGCAGCCAAGACGACAGGGCTGGCTACACCTTC. The chain links TRBV14 to TRBJ1-2; 7 bases align to TRBD1. This CDR3 has 13 residues. With V trimmed by 0 bases and J by 7 bases, 2 bases remained unmatched. Germline CDR1 SGHDN, CDR2 FVKESK.

This chain joins TRBV6-6 and TRBJ1-2; weak D call: TRBD1 (5 bases). Trimming shortened V by 4 bases and J by 6 bases, and 12 bases separated the two germline ends. Germline loops: CDR1 MNHNY, CDR2 SVGAGI (reference sequence). The CDR3 spans 13 residues. The CDR3 DNA reads as TGTGCCAGCAGTTTACCCAGGGAGGATGGCTACACCTTC. Encoded protein: CASSLPREDGYTF.

The rearrangement links TRBV5-4 to TRBJ1-1; a possible D gene is TRBD1 (6 bases). CDR1 is SGHNT and CDR2 is YYREEE in the germline V gene (reference sequence). The CDR3 extends over 13 amino acids. The germline V and J ends were trimmed by 1 base and 4 bases, with 8 bases remaining between them. The CDR3 region is CASSLHRVTEAFF. In DNA, the CDR3 is TGTGCCAGCAGCTTGCACAGGGTCACTGAAGCTTTCTTT.

This sequence joins TRBV6-5 and TRBJ2-2; 9 bases match TRBD1. The CDR3 length is 16 residues. CDR1 is MNHEY, CDR2 SVGAGI, per germline. V gave up 4 bases and J gave up 8 bases; unmatched junction bases: 11. The CDR3, as DNA: TGTGCCAGCAGTTCATTTTGGGGACAGGGCTCAGGGGAGCTGTTTTTT. This encodes CASSSFWGQGSGELFF.

This clone is a singleton in its sample. The chain joins TRBV6-1 to TRBJ1-2; D not resolved. The CDR3 runs 14 residues. V lost 11 bases, J lost 4 bases, and 20 bases lay in between. Germline CDR1 is MNHNS and CDR2 is SASEGT. The CDR3 bases are TGTGCCTCCCGCCCGGCGGGCGGAGGCTATGGCTACACCTTC. It yields the protein CASRPAGGGYGYTF.

The chain employs TRBV11-2 and TRBJ1-4; 7 positions match TRBD1. Germline CDR1 reads SGHAT; CDR2 reads FQNNGV. The CDR3 consists of 16 residues. J gave up 0 bases and V 5 bases, and 6 bases lay outside the gene matches. Written as DNA, the CDR3 is TGTGCCAGCAGCGACACAGGGGTTGCAACTAATGAAAAACTGTTTTTT. Its translation is CASSDTGVATNEKLFF.

The chain links TRBV11-2 to TRBJ2-5, with 11 bases lining up with TRBD2. CDR3 length: 18 residues. Losses at the gene ends were 1 base for V and 1 base for J; bases not matched to a gene: 8. Germline CDR1 and CDR2: SGHAT and FQNNGV. The CDR3 DNA follows: TGTGCCAGCAGCTTAGTGTGGCTAGCGGGGGGTAGCCAAGAGACCCAGTACTTC. Translated: CASSLVWLAGGSQETQYF.

V usage is TRBV7-3 and J usage is TRBJ1-1, with D hard to call. V was clipped by 2 bases and J by 1 base, with 23 bases between them. CDR1 is SGHTA, CDR2 FQGTGA, per germline. CDR3 length: 19 residues. This chain's CDR3 is CASSLVGPPGIPTNTEAFF. The CDR3, as DNA: TGTGCCAGCAGCTTAGTGGGCCCTCCCGGAATCCCTACGAACACTGAAGCTTTCTTT.

The chain carries TRBV19 and TRBJ2-7; 9 positions match TRBD2. The CDR3 consists of 15 residues. V was clipped by 3 bases and J by 5 bases; unmatched bases: 8. Per the germline V gene, CDR1 is LNHDA and CDR2 is SQIVND (reference sequence). The CDR3 nucleotides are TGTGCCAGTAGTATTGGCGGGACTAGCTTCGACGAGCAGTACTTC. As protein: CASSIGGTSFDEQYF.

This chain joins TRBV30 and TRBJ2-1; 13 bases fit TRBD2. CDR1 is GTSNPN, CDR2 SVGIG, per germline (reference sequence). This CDR3 has 13 residues. The J segment lost 7 bases and the V segment lost 8 bases, leaving 5 bases of the junction unmatched. The CDR3 is CASQLAGGNEQFF. In DNA, the CDR3 is TGTGCCAGTCAACTAGCGGGGGGGAATGAGCAGTTCTTC. The variable domain in full, completed from reference TRBV30 and TRBJ2-1, reads SQTIHQWPATLVQPVGSPLSLECTVEGTSNPNLYWYRQAAGRGLQLLFYSVGIGQISSEVPQNLSASRPQDRQFILSSKKLLLSDSGFYLCASQLAGGNEQFFGPGTRLTVL.

The DNA for the CDR3 is TGTGCCAGCTCACCCGGGACAGTCTATGGCTACACCTTC. Amino acids: CASSPGTVYGYTF. This chain uses TRBV18 with TRBJ1-2; TRBD1 aligns across 7 bases. V was clipped by 3 bases and J by 4 bases; unmatched bases: 2. Germline loops: CDR1 KGHSH, CDR2 LQKENI. The CDR3 contains 13 residues. The full variable domain, rest sourced from reference TRBV18 and TRBJ1-2, is NAGVMQNPRHLVRRRGQEARLRCSPMKGHSHVYWYRQLPEEGLKFMVYLQKENIIDESGMPKERFSAEFPKEGPSILRIQQVVRGDSAAYFCASSPGTVYGYTFGSGTRLTVV.

The chain recombines TRBV28 with TRBJ2-1; maybe TRBD2 (5 bases). Germline loops: CDR1 MDHEN, CDR2 SYDVKM. V lost 6 bases, J lost 4 bases, and 7 bases lay in between. The CDR3 is 12 amino acids. In DNA, the CDR3 is TGTGCCAGCAGCCGGGGATACAATGAGCAGTTCTTC. It encodes CASSRGYNEQFF.

This sequence joins TRBV5-6 and TRBJ2-1; D is possibly TRBD2 (6 bases). The CDR3 covers 13 residues. CDR1 is SGHDT and CDR2 is YYEEEE in the germline V gene. V lost 0 bases and J lost 6, with 7 bases in between. DNA for the CDR3: TGTGCCAGCAGCTTGGTGGGGGGCAATGAGCAGTTCTTC. Protein: CASSLVGGNEQFF.

The V gene is TRBV19, the J gene TRBJ1-5; TRBD1 is a possible D gene (5 bases). The length of the CDR3 is 15 residues. Germline-derived CDR1 and CDR2 are LNHDA and SQIVND (reference sequence). CDR3 residues: CGTGLVIAGYQPQHF. CDR3 in DNA: TGTGGGACGGGCCTCGTAATAGCAGGGTATCAGCCCCAGCATTTT.

The chain employs TRBV13 and TRBJ2-7; weak D call: TRBD1 (5 bases). CDR1 and CDR2 (germline): PRHDT, FYEKMQ (reference sequence). Trimming shortened V by 3 bases and J by 3 bases, and 9 bases separated the two germline ends. The CDR3 is made up of 13 amino acids. The CDR3 is CASSFAQDYEQYF. The CDR3 DNA follows: TGTGCCAGCAGCTTCGCACAGGACTACGAGCAGTACTTC.